This TCR beta chain emerged from a study of cytomegalovirus exposure and HLA in healthy donors. Study information: From about 180 million T cells, an earlier analysis saw 110 million or so unique TCR beta sequences. Counted in an early data release were some 81 million unique TCRs from HLA-typed donors.

There are 15 residues in the CDR3. Germline V gene data show CDR1 as SGHRS and CDR2 as YFSETQ. The V and J ends lost 1 base and 3 bases, in that order; junction bases with no gene match: 3. Researchers ran the PCR with 60 Vbeta and 13 Jbeta primers. Sequenced by immunoSEQ multiplex PCR; TCRdb stores in-frame clones only, minus some. The sample includes 100,000 to 150,000 clones, 75% to 85% of them seen just once. Regarding the study as a whole: In an earlier analysis, in approximately 570 donors, most V segments appeared productive either ~90% or ~30% of the time. Several V segments, TRBV6-2 and TRBV6-3 among them, could not be told apart and were dropped.

The count of this clone is one. No antigen is known for it. V is TRBV5-1 and J is TRBJ1-5; 8 bases match TRBD1. Sequencing input: PBMCs. This receptor was taken from a woman in her 40s in good health and CMV-seronegative. CDR3 in amino acids: CASSLWGQDNQPQHF. The DNA for the CDR3 is TGCGCCAGCAGCTTGTGGGGACAGGACAATCAGCCCCAGCATTTT.